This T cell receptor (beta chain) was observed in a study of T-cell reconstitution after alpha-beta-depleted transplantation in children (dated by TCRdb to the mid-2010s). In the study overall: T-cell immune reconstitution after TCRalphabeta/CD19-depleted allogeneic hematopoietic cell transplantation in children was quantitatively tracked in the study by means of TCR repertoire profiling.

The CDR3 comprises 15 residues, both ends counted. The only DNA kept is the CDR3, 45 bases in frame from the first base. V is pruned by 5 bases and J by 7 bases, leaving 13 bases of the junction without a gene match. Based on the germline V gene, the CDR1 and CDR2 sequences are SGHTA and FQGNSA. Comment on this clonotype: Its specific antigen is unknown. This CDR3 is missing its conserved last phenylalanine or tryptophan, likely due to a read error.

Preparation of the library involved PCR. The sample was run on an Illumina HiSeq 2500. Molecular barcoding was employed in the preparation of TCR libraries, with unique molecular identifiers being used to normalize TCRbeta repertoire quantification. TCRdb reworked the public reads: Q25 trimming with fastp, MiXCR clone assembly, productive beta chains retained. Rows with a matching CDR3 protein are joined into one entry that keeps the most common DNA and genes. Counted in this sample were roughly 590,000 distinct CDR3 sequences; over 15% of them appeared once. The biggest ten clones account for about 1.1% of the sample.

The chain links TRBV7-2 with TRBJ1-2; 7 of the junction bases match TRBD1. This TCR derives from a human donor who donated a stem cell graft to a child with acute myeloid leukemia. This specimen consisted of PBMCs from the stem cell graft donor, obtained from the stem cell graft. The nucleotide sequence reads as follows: TGTGCCAGCAGCCCCAGCACAGGGGAGATAAGTGGCTACACCTTA. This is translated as CASSPSTGEISGYTL.